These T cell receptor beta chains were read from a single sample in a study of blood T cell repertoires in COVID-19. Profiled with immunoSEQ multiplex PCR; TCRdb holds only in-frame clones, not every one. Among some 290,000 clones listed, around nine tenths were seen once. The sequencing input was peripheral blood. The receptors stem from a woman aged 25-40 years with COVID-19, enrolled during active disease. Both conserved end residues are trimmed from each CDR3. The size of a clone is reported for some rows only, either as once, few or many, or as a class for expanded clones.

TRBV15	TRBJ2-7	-	ATSRPVGQGSYEQY
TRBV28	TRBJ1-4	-	ASLFRGSEKLF
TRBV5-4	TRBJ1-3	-	ASSFLRDSKGGNTIY
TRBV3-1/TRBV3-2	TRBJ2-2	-	ASSPTSQNTGELF
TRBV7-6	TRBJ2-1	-	ASSLRGDNEQF
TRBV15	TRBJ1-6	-	ATSRDQGANSPLH
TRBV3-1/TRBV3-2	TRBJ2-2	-	ASSRFGGGPSTGELF
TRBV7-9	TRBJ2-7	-	ASSLADRSIYEQY
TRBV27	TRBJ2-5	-	ASRRTGGSETQY
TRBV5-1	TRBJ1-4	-	ASSLTATNEKLF
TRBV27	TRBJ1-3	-	ASSLFGTGGFSSGNTIY
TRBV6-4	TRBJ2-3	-	ASRDGGEDTQY
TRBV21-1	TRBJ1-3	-	ARTGGRSGNTIY
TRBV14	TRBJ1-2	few	ASSRMPEGYGYT
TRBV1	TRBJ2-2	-	TSSQDTGTGELF
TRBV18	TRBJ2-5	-	ASSPARQQETQY
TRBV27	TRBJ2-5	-	ASKDRGETQY
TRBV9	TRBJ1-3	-	ASSQRGNTIY
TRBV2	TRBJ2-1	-	ASSKLAGGPDEQF
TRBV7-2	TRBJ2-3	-	ASSFLTGGTDTQY
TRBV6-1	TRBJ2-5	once	ASSEFGWRAETQY
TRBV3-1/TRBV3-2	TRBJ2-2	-	ASSRAVFTGELF
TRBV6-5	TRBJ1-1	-	ASRTDRGGTEAF
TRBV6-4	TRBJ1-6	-	ASSDSEGSGNSPLH
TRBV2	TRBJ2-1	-	ASTADSGGAGEQF
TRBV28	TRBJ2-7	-	ASSYGGGAFYEQY